The present entry profiles one T cell receptor (beta chain) with its context. Its specificity is not known. The V segment lost 0 bases and the J segment 4 bases; nucleotides outside the gene matches: 4. The CDR3 is made up of 15 amino acids. Germline assignment: CDR1 KGHSH and CDR2 LQKENI. This sample was included in a study of shared clonotypes between healthy human individuals. Study overall: Per-donor plates numbered three CD4 naive, three CD4 memory, two CD8 naive and one CD8 memory.

Using immunoSEQ multiplex PCR, the repertoire was profiled, and TCRdb retains in-frame clones only, with some absent. This sample has some 2,500,000 clones, with more than 85% found just once. Study observations and caveats: At large depth, rarefaction still showed sorted-subset sequencing to be incomplete.

A CD45RA+ naive subset and a CD45RA-negative memory subset were split from CD4+ cells. This chain connects TRBV18 to TRBJ2-5; 8 nucleotides match TRBD2. This TCR was sampled from a man in his late teens or twenties in good health. Some clones in this sample may be carry-over from other donors' samples. The sequencing sample was made of naive CD4+ T cells from PBMCs. Subset here: CD45RA+ positively selected. CDR3 DNA: TGTGCCAGCTCACCACCTAGCGGGACCCCAGAGACCCAGTACTTC. This encodes CASSPPSGTPETQYF.